Listed here are 15 T cell receptor beta chains from one sample, sequenced in a study of T cells in Graves' hyperthyroidism and ophthalmopathy. RNA transcripts were the template for amplifying TCR beta CDR3 regions. RT-PCR in the first round (using the HTBI primer set) targeted the TCR CDR3. One entry per CDR3 protein, called by TCRdb with MiXCR from the multiplex PCR reads. The table shows more than 650,000 distinct CDR3 sequences, with 14% occurring only once. Sequencing was carried out using blood. These receptors were obtained from a woman in her late teens or twenties with Graves' hyperthyroidism.

This clonotype turned up a few times. V and J are TRBV5-8 and TRBJ2-1; 9 nucleotides agree with TRBD1. This CDR3 contains 15 residues. Germline loops: CDR1 SGHTS, CDR2 YDEGEE. Losses at the gene ends were 4 bases for V and 2 bases for J; bases not matched to a gene: 4. CDR3 residues: CASSHYRGPYNEQFF. The DNA for the CDR3 is TGTGCCAGCAGCCACTACAGGGGGCCCTACAATGAGCAGTTCTTC.

In this sample, this clonotype turned up many times. The chain has TRBV25-1 and TRBJ1-1; D uncertain. This CDR3 has 14 residues. The germline V gene has CDR1 MGHDK and CDR2 SYGVNS. V was trimmed by 7 bases and J by 1 base, leaving 13 bases between them. This CDR3 is CASIDEGSNTEAFF. In DNA form, the CDR3 reads TGTGCCAGCATTGATGAAGGGTCGAACACTGAAGCTTTCTTT.

This clonotype was detected only a few times. V is TRBV20-1 and J is TRBJ2-7; 8 positions match TRBD1. Germline V gene data show CDR1 as DFQATT and CDR2 as SNEGSKA (reference sequence). CDR3 length equals 13 residues. J gave up 2 bases and V 5 bases, and 5 bases lay outside the gene matches. The CDR3 DNA reads TGCAGTGCTCAGGGGGCGAGAACCTACGAGCAGTACTTC. Encoded protein: CSAQGARTYEQYF.

The chain has TRBV20-1 and TRBJ1-1, with D uncertain. The length of the CDR3 is 14 residues. V lost 4 bases to trimming and J lost 7 bases, with 19 bases between them. Germline V lookup: CDR1 DFQATT, CDR2 SNEGSKA (reference sequence). This CDR3 reads CSANTALATREAFF. The CDR3 region has the DNA TGCAGTGCTAATACAGCACTGGCAACCCGTGAAGCTTTCTTT.

This clonotype was counted a few times. This chain links TRBV20-1 with TRBJ1-6; maybe TRBD1 (5 bases). Germline loops: CDR1 DFQATT, CDR2 SNEGSKA (reference sequence). V shed 1 base and J shed 10 bases, with 14 bases lying between them. The CDR3 is made up of 14 amino acids. The CDR3 DNA reads TGCAGTGCTAGAGTTCAGGGCGGGGTATCACCCCTCCACTTT. Its translation: CSARVQGGVSPLHF.

The chain combines TRBV5-1 with TRBJ2-2, with 9 bases identical to TRBD1. Germline V gene sequence: CDR1 SGHRS, CDR2 YFSETQ. Losses at the gene ends were 7 bases for V and 6 bases for J; bases not matched to a gene: 7. The CDR3 consists of 14 residues. DNA for the CDR3: TGCGCCAGCCGGGACAGGGTCCCCGCCGGGGAGCTGTTTTTT. Residues: CASRDRVPAGELFF.

This clonotype showed up just a few times. The chain is built from TRBV7-9 and TRBJ1-1; weak D call: TRBD1 (5 bases). Germline-derived CDR1 and CDR2 are SEHNR and FQNEAQ (reference sequence). The V end lost 3 bases, the J end lost 1 base, and 9 bases lay between the germline ends. This CDR3 region has 14 residues. CDR3 region: CASSFPGWNTEAFF. CDR3 nucleotides: TGTGCCAGCAGCTTTCCAGGGTGGAACACTGAAGCTTTCTTT.

The sample holds many counts of this clonotype. This rearrangement joins TRBV6-2 or TRBV6-3 to TRBJ2-3; D not certain. Per the germline V gene, CDR1 is MNHEY and CDR2 is SVGEGT. Trimming removed 4 bases from V and 1 base from J, with 18 bases in between. This CDR3 has 17 amino acids. Written as DNA, the CDR3 is TGTGCCAGCAGTTCCCATAGAAGGTCGTCTGGCACAGATACGCAGTATTTT. Its translation is CASSSHRRSSGTDTQYF.

The table lists this clonotype with many counts. The chain has TRBV6-2 or TRBV6-3 and TRBJ1-1, with D possibly TRBD1 on 5 matching bases. The CDR3 consists of 12 residues. Trimming removed 5 bases from V and 11 bases from J, with 15 bases in between. From germline, CDR1 is MNHEY and CDR2 SVGEGT. The CDR3 loop reads CASSVGHRGAFF. In DNA, the CDR3 is TGTGCCAGCAGTGTAGGGCACCGGGGCGCTTTCTTT.

In regard to this clonotype: With a much larger clone just one base away, this may be a read error. V usage is TRBV7-9 and J usage is TRBJ2-7, with 9 positions matching TRBD2. There are 15 residues in the CDR3. The germline V gene has CDR1 SEHNR and CDR2 FQNEAQ (reference sequence). With V trimmed by 5 bases and J by 2 bases, 7 bases remained unmatched. The CDR3 spells CASSPQREAPYEQYF. The DNA for the CDR3 is TGTGCCAGCAGCCCCCAGCGGGAGGCCCCCTACGAGCAGTACTTC.

The table lists this clonotype with a few counts. J is TRBJ2-1 and V is TRBV20-1; the match to TRBD2 covers 11 bases. Trimming at V came to 5 bases and at J to 12 bases, leaving 3 bases not matched to a gene. The CDR3 spans 11 residues. Per the germline V gene, CDR1 is DFQATT and CDR2 is SNEGSKA (reference sequence). The CDR3 DNA is TGCAGTGCTTGGACTAGCGGGTCGCAGTTCTTC. Its translation is CSAWTSGSQFF.

Here the CDR3 reads CASSFSGRELPQYF. Written as DNA, the CDR3 is TGTGCCAGCAGCTTTAGCGGGAGGGAACTCCCGCAGTACTTC. The rearrangement links TRBV11-3 to TRBJ2-7, with 11 bases matching TRBD2. V trimming: 3 bases; J trimming: 9 bases; junction bases outside the gene matches: 7. From germline, CDR1 is SGHNT and CDR2 YENEEA. The CDR3 sequence is 14 residues long.

DNA of the CDR3: TGTGCCTGGAACCACAGGGTGGGCTACGAGCAGTACTTC. As protein: CAWNHRVGYEQYF. V and J are TRBV30 and TRBJ2-7, with a weak D call TRBD1 (6 bases). Germline assignment: CDR1 GTSNPN and CDR2 SVGIG (reference sequence). Trimming shortened V by 4 bases and J by 3 bases, and 13 bases separated the two germline ends. The CDR3 extends over 13 amino acids.

This clonotype was found many times. The rearrangement links TRBV28 to TRBJ2-1; perhaps TRBD1 as D (6 bases). This CDR3 has 17 amino acids. Trimming took 4 bases from V and 2 from J, leaving 18 bases between them. Germline V lookup: CDR1 MDHEN, CDR2 SYDVKM. The CDR3 DNA follows: TGTGCCAGCAGTTCCTCCAGGGGAATCGGCCCCTACAATGAGCAGTTCTTC. It translates to CASSSSRGIGPYNEQFF.

The sample holds many counts of this clonotype. The chain uses TRBV4-1 and TRBJ1-1; a possible D gene is TRBD1 (6 bases). Looked up from germline, CDR1 is MGHRA and CDR2 is YSYEKL. The CDR3 consists of 14 residues. The V gene lost 4 bases and the J gene lost 5 bases, with 14 bases spanning the gap. CDR3 region: CASSLQTGMTEAFF. The CDR3 nucleotides are TGCGCCAGCAGCCTACAAACAGGGATGACTGAAGCTTTCTTT.